This T cell receptor (beta chain) was sequenced for a study of vaccination and CD4 T cells after COVID-19. The wider study: According to the study, participants were given two doses of BNT162b2 or mRNA-1273 vaccine. General study findings and limits: A median of around 90% of reactive clones, in convalescent patients, became evident only post-vaccination. Median SARS-CoV-2-reactive clonotypes rose from roughly 19 to 38, not significantly.

A word on this clonotype: As yet, its antigen is unknown.

Sequenced with the Oncomine TCR Beta short-read assay was DNA taken from cultured CD4+ T cells. TCRdb processed the PCR reads anew with MiXCR; each CDR3 protein has one entry. The table includes about 3,400 distinct CDR3 sequences, roughly 17% detected once. Germline values: CDR1 SGHRS, CDR2 YFSETQ. Trimming left V 2 bases short and J 6 bases short, with 18 bases between. This CDR3 comprises 16 residues. Documented treatment: approximately nine-day PBMC culture with coronavirus spike peptide pools or control peptides (ViraFEST assay). ViraFEST enlarged antigen-specific T cell populations with peptide pools and afterwards sequenced TCRs.

The rearrangement links TRBV5-1 to TRBJ2-4, with D maybe TRBD2 (7 bases). Source material: CD4+ T cells from blood, cultured in vitro. This sequence was found in a human donor who had recovered from COVID-19. DNA of the CDR3: TGCGCCAGCAGCTTAGGACGGGGGGCAGTGTTAAACATTCAGTACTTC. It is translated as CASSLGRGAVLNIQYF.